The clone carrying this T cell receptor beta chain was seen a single time. This sample was taken from a study of blood T cell repertoires in COVID-19. Recruits, aged about 18 to 89 years, lived in 24 US areas. Grouping used clinical history reported by participants in a survey and questionnaire. With 1 base clipped from V and 5 bases from J, the junction kept 6 bases outside the gene matches. This CDR3 spans 14 amino acids. Germline V lookup: CDR1 GTSNPN, CDR2 SVGIG (reference sequence). Clones were sequenced by immunoSEQ multiplex PCR, and TCRdb holds only the in-frame ones, with some missing. The sample has roughly 400,000 clones, around nine tenths seen once.

The clonotype was recovered from a woman aged 50 to 60 who had recovered from COVID-19. Source material: PBMCs or T cells enriched from blood (not recorded which). The chain uses TRBV30 and TRBJ2-7; 9 bases match TRBD1. CDR3 amino acids: CAWSGDRVWNEQYF. CDR3 in DNA: TGTGCCTGGAGTGGGGACAGGGTATGGAACGAGCAGTACTTC.